Presented here are 16 T cell receptor beta chains from one specimen sequenced in a study of blood T cell repertoires in COVID-19. Only in-frame clones appear in the TCRdb table, and some are missing; sequencing was by immunoSEQ multiplex PCR. This table holds 400,000 to 550,000 clones, around nine tenths found once. The sample taken for sequencing was PBMCs or T cells enriched from blood (not recorded which). Receptors were obtained from a woman under 30 with acute COVID-19.

V gene TRBV4-3 combines with J gene TRBJ2-1; D perhaps matches TRBD1 (6 bases). CDR1 LGHNA and CDR2 YSLEER come from the germline V gene. V shed 5 bases and J shed 4 bases, with 15 bases lying between them. The CDR3 contains 15 residues. The CDR3 region is CASSTHWTAYNEQFF. CDR3 coding DNA: TGCGCCAGCAGCACGCACTGGACAGCTTACAATGAGCAGTTCTTC.

The chain joins TRBV4-2 to TRBJ2-7; 8 nucleotides match TRBD2. Germline trimming cut 0 bases from V and 6 bases from J; bases unmatched to any gene: 7. Per the germline V gene, CDR1 is LGHNA and CDR2 is YNFKEQ. The CDR3 runs 15 residues. CDR3 amino acids: CASSQDNSGKLEQYF. DNA for the CDR3: TGTGCCAGCAGCCAAGATAATAGCGGGAAGCTCGAGCAGTACTTC.

This sequence joins TRBV11-2 and TRBJ1-6; D may be TRBD1 (5 bases). Trimming shortened V by 3 bases and J by 9 bases, and 9 bases separated the two germline ends. From germline, CDR1 is SGHAT and CDR2 FQNNGV. This CDR3 spans 13 amino acids. This chain's CDR3 is CASSFGGGSPLHF. CDR3 DNA: TGTGCCAGCAGCTTTGGGGGGGGTTCACCCCTCCACTTT.

The chain combines TRBV18 with TRBJ2-3; D unclear. V lost 0 bases to trimming and J lost 1 base, with 11 bases between them. From germline, CDR1 is KGHSH and CDR2 LQKENI. The CDR3 is made up of 16 amino acids. CDR3 loop: CASSPPAYRGTDTQYF. The CDR3 region has the DNA TGTGCCAGCTCACCACCGGCCTATCGGGGCACAGATACGCAGTATTTT.

J is TRBJ2-1 and V is TRBV5-1, with 8 nucleotides matching TRBD1. Per the germline V gene, CDR1 is SGHRS and CDR2 is YFSETQ. V dropped 4 bases and J dropped 4; count of bases not matched to a gene: 10. The CDR3 totals 16 residues. The CDR3 bases are TGCGCCAGCAGCGCCGCAGGGGGCAGGGGTTACAATGAGCAGTTCTTC. It yields the protein CASSAAGGRGYNEQFF.

The chain combines TRBV19 with TRBJ1-2; 10 bases fit TRBD1. This CDR3 comprises 14 residues. V lost 8 bases and J lost 4; bases outside the gene matches: 7. Per germline, CDR1 LNHDA and CDR2 SQIVND (reference sequence). CDR3 region: CASASGQGSYGYTF. CDR3 coding DNA: TGTGCCAGTGCGTCGGGACAGGGGTCCTATGGCTACACCTTC.

The rearrangement joins TRBV9 to TRBJ1-1; 9 bases are shared with TRBD1. Trimming cost V 3 bases and J 1 base; bases outside gene matches: 4. CDR3 length: 15 residues. Germline V gene lookup returns CDR1 SGDLS and CDR2 YYNGEE. CDR3 nucleotide sequence: TGTGCCAGCAGCGCTTCGGGACAGGGGAACACTGAAGCTTTCTTT. It encodes CASSASGQGNTEAFF.

The chain joins TRBV19 to TRBJ1-5; 8 bases map to TRBD1. The germline gives CDR1 LNHDA, CDR2 SQIVND (reference sequence). This CDR3 spans 15 amino acids. With V trimmed by 3 bases and J by 5 bases, 6 bases remained unmatched. The CDR3 DNA reads as TGTGCCAGTAGTATGGTAGGGACAGGCGATCAGCCCCAGCATTTT. This gives the protein CASSMVGTGDQPQHF.

The V and J genes are TRBV11-2 and TRBJ2-3; a weak D match, TRBD1 (5 bases). The V end lost 4 bases, the J end lost 4 bases, and 12 bases lay between the germline ends. CDR1 and CDR2 (germline): SGHAT, FQNNGV. The CDR3 covers 14 residues. CDR3 sequence reads: CASSWGVSADTQYF. The CDR3 DNA reads TGTGCCAGCAGCTGGGGCGTGAGCGCAGATACGCAGTATTTT. Combining the CDR3 with reference TRBV11-2 and TRBJ2-3 gives the whole variable domain EAGVAQSPRYKIIEKRQSVAFWCNPISGHATLYWYQQILGQGPKLLIQFQNNGVVDDSQLPKDRFSAERLKGVDSTLKIQPAKLEDSAVYLCASSWGVSADTQYFGPGTRLTVL.

The chain uses TRBV29-1 and TRBJ2-7; D is undetermined. V lost 4 bases to trimming and J lost 1 base, with 8 bases between them. The CDR3 has 12 residues. From germline, CDR1 is SQVTM and CDR2 ANQGSEA. CDR3 bases: TGCAGCGTTGTGGAGCAATCCTACGAGCAGTACTTC. This sequence encodes CSVVEQSYEQYF.

This sequence joins TRBV12-3 or TRBV12-4 and TRBJ1-1; D perhaps matches TRBD1 (5 bases). This CDR3 has 13 amino acids. V was pared by 6 bases and J by 4 bases, with 12 bases between. The chain's CDR3 is CASSQTGGTEAFF. In DNA form, the CDR3 reads TGTGCCAGCAGCCAAACAGGCGGCACTGAAGCTTTCTTT.

The chain couples TRBV10-2 to TRBJ1-6; 7 nucleotides align to TRBD1. This CDR3 comprises 14 residues. The junction had 10 bases not matched to a gene; V was cut back by 7 bases and J by 10 bases. CDR1 WSHSY and CDR2 SAAADI come from the germline V gene. The CDR3 spells CASNRQGPSSPLHF. The CDR3 nucleotides read TGCGCCAGCAACAGACAGGGCCCTTCGTCACCCCTCCACTTT.

As to this clone: The same CDR3 arises from other DNA sequences in this sample as well. V gene TRBV7-2 combines with J gene TRBJ2-1; maybe TRBD2 (6 bases). Germline V gene data show CDR1 as SGHTA and CDR2 as FQGNSA. CDR3 length: 15 residues. V was shortened by 1 base and J by 0 bases, with 7 bases between the two germline ends. The CDR3 sequence: CASSLVSGSYNEQFF. The CDR3 DNA is TGTGCCAGCAGCTTAGTTAGCGGCTCCTACAATGAGCAGTTCTTC.

This clone showed up just once. The rearrangement uses TRBV29-1 and TRBJ2-1; maybe TRBD2 (5 bases). The CDR3 runs to 12 residues. CDR1 SQVTM and CDR2 ANQGSEA come from the germline V gene. Trimming removed 3 bases at V and 10 bases at J, with 13 bases between. The CDR3 protein is CSVDPGIREQFF. The CDR3, as DNA: TGCAGCGTTGACCCCGGGATTCGGGAGCAGTTCTTC.

This sequence joins TRBV4-1 and TRBJ1-1; the match to TRBD1 covers 8 bases. The germline gives CDR1 MGHRA, CDR2 YSYEKL. The CDR3 loop spans 16 amino acids. Losses at the gene ends were 0 bases for V and 1 base for J; bases not matched to a gene: 4. CDR3 loop: CASSQDWTGKNTEAFF. In nucleotides, the CDR3 is TGCGCCAGCAGCCAAGATTGGACAGGGAAGAACACTGAAGCTTTCTTT.

This clone appeared once. The CDR3, as DNA: TGTGCCAGCAGTTATGGGACAGGGGAGGGTTACGAGCAGTACTTC. Amino acid sequence: CASSYGTGEGYEQYF. J is TRBJ2-7 and V is TRBV28; TRBD1 matches at 10 bases. The CDR3 sequence is 15 residues long. Germline lookup yields CDR1 MDHEN and CDR2 SYDVKM. Trimming took 4 bases from V and 4 from J; bases not matched to a gene: 7.